This is a list of T cell receptor beta chains from one sample in a study of blood T cell repertoires in COVID-19. Produced via immunoSEQ multiplex PCR; TCRdb's table is partial and in-frame only. The sample lists roughly 360,000 clones; about four fifths were seen once. Sequencing input: peripheral blood. Receptors originate from a human donor with acute or convalescent COVID-19. The donor label of this sample is uncertain. Each CDR3 is given with its conserved first and last residue. A D gene is named only where the DNA matches it firmly. Size values are once, few and many counts, or a class for expanded clones, and some rows have none.

d_call: .
clone_size: .
v_call: TRBV28
j_call: TRBJ1-1
cdr3_aa: CASSDRMGTEAFF
cdr3_nt: TGTGCCAGCAGCGACAGGATGGGCACTGAAGCTTTCTTT

d_call: .
clone_size: .
v_call: TRBV30
j_call: TRBJ2-6
cdr3_aa: CARDSYSGANVLTF
cdr3_nt: TGTGCCCGAGACTCGTACTCTGGGGCCAACGTCCTGACTTTC

d_call: TRBD1
clone_size: .
v_call: TRBV5-1
j_call: TRBJ1-1
cdr3_aa: CASSSTGTMNTEAFF
cdr3_nt: TGCGCCAGCAGCTCGACAGGGACCATGAACACTGAAGCTTTCTTT

d_call: TRBD1
clone_size: .
v_call: TRBV3-1/TRBV3-2
j_call: TRBJ2-1
cdr3_aa: CASSHLGQGKQFF
cdr3_nt: TGTGCCAGCAGCCACCTCGGACAGGGTAAGCAGTTCTTC

d_call: .
clone_size: .
v_call: TRBV29-1
j_call: TRBJ1-2
cdr3_aa: CSVEATMRGYTF
cdr3_nt: TGCAGCGTTGAGGCAACTATGAGGGGCTACACCTTC

d_call: TRBD2
clone_size: .
v_call: TRBV12-3/TRBV12-4
j_call: TRBJ2-5
cdr3_aa: CASSREGRETQYF
cdr3_nt: TGTGCCAGCAGTCGGGAGGGCCGGGAGACCCAGTACTTC

d_call: .
clone_size: .
v_call: TRBV6-1
j_call: TRBJ1-6
cdr3_aa: CASSEARGSPLHF
cdr3_nt: TGTGCCAGCAGTGAAGCAAGGGGATCACCCCTCCACTTT

d_call: TRBD2
clone_size: .
v_call: TRBV10-3
j_call: TRBJ2-3
cdr3_aa: CAIRREGDTDTQYF
cdr3_nt: TGTGCCATCAGGCGGGAGGGCGACACAGATACGCAGTATTTT

d_call: TRBD2
clone_size: .
v_call: TRBV5-1
j_call: TRBJ2-7
cdr3_aa: CASRSQAGSSYEQYF
cdr3_nt: TGCGCCAGCAGAAGTCAAGCGGGGTCGTCCTACGAGCAGTACTTC

d_call: .
clone_size: .
v_call: TRBV11-1
j_call: TRBJ2-7
cdr3_aa: CASSLAGTHYEQYF
cdr3_nt: TGTGCCAGCAGCTTGGCGGGGACCCACTACGAGCAGTACTTC

d_call: TRBD1
clone_size: .
v_call: TRBV19
j_call: TRBJ1-5
cdr3_aa: CASSILGTGGSNQPQHF
cdr3_nt: TGTGCCAGTAGTATACTTGGGACAGGGGGTAGCAATCAGCCCCAGCATTTT

d_call: TRBD1
clone_size: .
v_call: TRBV6-2/TRBV6-3
j_call: TRBJ1-1
cdr3_aa: CASSPLGQLNTEAFF
cdr3_nt: TGTGCCAGCAGTCCGTTGGGACAGCTGAACACTGAAGCTTTCTTT

d_call: .
clone_size: .
v_call: TRBV5-1
j_call: TRBJ1-2
cdr3_aa: CASSLDRASGYTF
cdr3_nt: TGCGCCAGCAGCTTGGACAGGGCCAGTGGCTACACCTTC

d_call: .
clone_size: .
v_call: TRBV6-6
j_call: TRBJ2-7
cdr3_aa: CASSYGGRSYEQYF
cdr3_nt: TGTGCCAGCAGTTATGGCGGGCGCTCCTACGAGCAGTACTTC

d_call: TRBD1
clone_size: many
v_call: TRBV19
j_call: TRBJ1-2
cdr3_aa: CASSIQGAIYLAGYTF
cdr3_nt: TGTGCCAGTAGTATACAGGGGGCGATCTATTTGGCTGGCTACACCTTC

d_call: .
clone_size: once
v_call: TRBV7-2
j_call: TRBJ2-7
cdr3_aa: CASSLAGGASYEQYF
cdr3_nt: TGTGCCAGCAGCTTAGCGGGAGGAGCCTCCTACGAGCAGTACTTC

d_call: .
clone_size: .
v_call: TRBV3-1/TRBV3-2
j_call: TRBJ2-1
cdr3_aa: CASSQGAIRWRGRGQFF
cdr3_nt: TGTGCCAGCAGCCAAGGGGCCATTCGGTGGCGGGGGCGAGGGCAGTTCTTC

d_call: .
clone_size: .
v_call: TRBV5-1
j_call: TRBJ2-1
cdr3_aa: CASSLVGAGASYGEQFF
cdr3_nt: TGCGCCAGCAGCTTGGTAGGGGCGGGGGCTTCCTATGGGGAGCAGTTCTTC

d_call: TRBD2
clone_size: .
v_call: TRBV6-4
j_call: TRBJ2-1
cdr3_aa: CASSDSGGANEQFF
cdr3_nt: TGTGCCAGCAGTGACAGCGGGGGGGCCAATGAGCAGTTCTTC

d_call: TRBD2
clone_size: .
v_call: TRBV5-1
j_call: TRBJ2-1
cdr3_aa: CASSSGTSDEQFF
cdr3_nt: TGCGCCAGCAGCTCCGGGACTAGTGATGAGCAGTTCTTC

d_call: .
clone_size: .
v_call: TRBV15
j_call: TRBJ1-2
cdr3_aa: CATSSQGYGYTF
cdr3_nt: TGTGCCACCAGCAGTCAGGGTTATGGCTACACCTTC

d_call: .
clone_size: .
v_call: TRBV15
j_call: TRBJ1-6
cdr3_aa: CATSRQGYNSPLHF
cdr3_nt: TGTGCCACCAGCAGACAGGGCTATAATTCACCCCTCCACTTT